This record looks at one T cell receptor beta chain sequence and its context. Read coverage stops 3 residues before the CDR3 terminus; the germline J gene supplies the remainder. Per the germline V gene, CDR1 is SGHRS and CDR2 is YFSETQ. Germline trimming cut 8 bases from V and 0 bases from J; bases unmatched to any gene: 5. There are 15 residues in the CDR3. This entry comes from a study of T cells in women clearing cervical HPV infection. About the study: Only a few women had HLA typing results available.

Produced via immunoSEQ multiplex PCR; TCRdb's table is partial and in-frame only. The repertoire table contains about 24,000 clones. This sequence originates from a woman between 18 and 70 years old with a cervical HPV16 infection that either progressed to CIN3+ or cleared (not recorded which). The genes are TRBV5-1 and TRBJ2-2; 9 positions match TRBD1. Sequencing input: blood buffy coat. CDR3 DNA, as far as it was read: TGCGCCAGTGAACAGGGGGCACCGAACACCGGGGAG. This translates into CASEQGAPNTGE. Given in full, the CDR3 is CASEQGAPNTGELFF. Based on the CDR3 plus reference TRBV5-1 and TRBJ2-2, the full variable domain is KAGVTQTPRYLIKTRGQQVTLSCSPISGHRSVSWYQQTPGQGLQFLFEYFSETQRNKGNFPGRFSGRQFSNSRSEMNVSTLELGDSALYLCASEQGAPNTGELFFGEGSRLTVL.